This T cell receptor beta chain was sequenced during a study of blood T cell repertoires in COVID-19. Study information: Material from acute and convalescent COVID-19 was sourced from the United States, Italy and Spain. Sources were T cells, B-cell-depleted T cells, or PBMCs; the material itself was cDNA or gDNA.

CDR1 and CDR2 from the germline V gene are SGHDT and YYEEEE. V was trimmed by 0 bases and J by 3 bases, leaving 13 bases between them. This CDR3 region has 16 residues. Those enrolled in Seattle joined during active infection and were followed longitudinally afterward. Original handling: For nucleated cells, counts were estimated from reference gene primer amplification. Method: immunoSEQ multiplex PCR; TCRdb's copy keeps in-frame clones and lacks some. That table furnishes V, J and clone size, whereas the DNA furnished D and trimming. The repertoire includes about 340,000 clones, 70% to 90% of them detected once, and about 7.1% sits in the top ten.

The specimen was peripheral blood. J is TRBJ2-4 and V is TRBV5-6; unclear D gene. The clonotype originates from an older woman with COVID-19, enrolled during active disease. CDR3 DNA: TGTGCCAGCAGCTTGGTTCAGACTTCTGGCAAAAACATTCAGTACTTC. Amino acid sequence: CASSLVQTSGKNIQYF. Based on the CDR3 plus reference TRBV5-6 and TRBJ2-4, the full variable domain is DAGVTQSPTHLIKTRGQQVTLRCSPKSGHDTVSWYQQALGQGPQFIFQYYEEEERQRGNFPDRFSGHQFPNYSSELNVNALLLGDSALYLCASSLVQTSGKNIQYFGAGTRLSVL.